Included here is one T cell receptor beta chain sequence, with context. Its antigen is undetermined. This record belongs to a study of shared clonotypes between healthy human individuals. Turning to the study itself: For every donor, three CD4 naive, three CD4 memory, two CD8 naive and one CD8 memory plates were used.

CDR1 is LNHDA and CDR2 is SQIVND in the germline V gene (reference sequence). Trimming took 1 base from V and 3 from J, leaving 14 bases between them. The CDR3 extends over 16 amino acids. Whole-study findings and limits: Sampling used blood alone; tissue repertoires probably differ.

Profiled with immunoSEQ multiplex PCR; TCRdb holds only in-frame clones, not every one. The sample holds millions of clones, roughly 96% seen once. The chain carries TRBV19 and TRBJ2-3; possibly TRBD1 for D (6 bases). The specimen sequenced was naive CD4+ T cells sorted from blood. Sample subset: CD45RA+ positively selected. The receptor comes from a man between 18 and 35 years old in good health. This CDR3 reads CASSIGARGLTDTQYF. The CDR3 nucleotides are TGTGCCAGTAGTATAGGGGCCAGGGGTCTAACAGATACGCAGTATTTT.